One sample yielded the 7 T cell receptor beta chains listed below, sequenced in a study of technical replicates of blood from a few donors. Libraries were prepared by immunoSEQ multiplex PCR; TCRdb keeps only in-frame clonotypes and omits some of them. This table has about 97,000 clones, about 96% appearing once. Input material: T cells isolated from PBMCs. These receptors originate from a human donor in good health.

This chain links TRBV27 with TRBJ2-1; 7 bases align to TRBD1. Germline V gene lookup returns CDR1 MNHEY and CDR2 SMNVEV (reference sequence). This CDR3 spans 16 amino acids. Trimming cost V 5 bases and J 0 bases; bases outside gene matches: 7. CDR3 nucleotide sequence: TGTGCCAGCAGTGGGACAGTCTCAAGCTCCTACAATGAGCAGTTCTTC. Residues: CASSGTVSSSYNEQFF.

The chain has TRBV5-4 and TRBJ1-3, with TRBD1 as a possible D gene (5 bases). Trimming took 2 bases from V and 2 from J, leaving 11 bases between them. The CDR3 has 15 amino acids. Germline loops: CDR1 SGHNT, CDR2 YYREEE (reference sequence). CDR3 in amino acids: CASSFNSGTGNTIYF. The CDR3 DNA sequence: TGTGCCAGCAGCTTTAATTCAGGGACTGGAAACACCATATATTTT.

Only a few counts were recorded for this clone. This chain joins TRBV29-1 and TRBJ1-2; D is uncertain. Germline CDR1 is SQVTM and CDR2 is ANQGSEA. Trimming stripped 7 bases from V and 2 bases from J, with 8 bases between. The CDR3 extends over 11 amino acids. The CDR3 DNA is TGCAGCGCCACAGACAACTATGGCTACACCTTC. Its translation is CSATDNYGYTF.

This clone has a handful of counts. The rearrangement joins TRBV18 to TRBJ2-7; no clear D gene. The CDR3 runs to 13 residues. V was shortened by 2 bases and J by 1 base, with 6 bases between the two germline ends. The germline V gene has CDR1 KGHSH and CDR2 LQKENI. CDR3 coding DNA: TGTGCCAGCTCACCAATACAGTCCTACGAGCAGTACTTC. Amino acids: CASSPIQSYEQYF.

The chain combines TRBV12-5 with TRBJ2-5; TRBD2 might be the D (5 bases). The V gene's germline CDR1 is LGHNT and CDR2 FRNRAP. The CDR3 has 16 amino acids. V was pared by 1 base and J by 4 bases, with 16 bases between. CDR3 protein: CASGLGADGRGETQYF. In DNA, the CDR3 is TGTGCTAGTGGTTTGGGGGCGGATGGACGGGGAGAGACCCAGTACTTC.

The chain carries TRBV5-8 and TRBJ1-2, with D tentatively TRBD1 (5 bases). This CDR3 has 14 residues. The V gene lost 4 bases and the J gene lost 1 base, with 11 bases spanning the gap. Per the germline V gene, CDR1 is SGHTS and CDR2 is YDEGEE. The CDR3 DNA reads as TGTGCCAGCAGCCAAGACAGCTTTAACTATGGCTACACCTTC. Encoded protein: CASSQDSFNYGYTF. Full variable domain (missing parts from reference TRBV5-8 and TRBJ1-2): EAGVTQSPTHLIKTRGQQATLRCSPISGHTSVYWYQQALGLGLQFLLWYDEGEERNRGNFPPRFSGRQFPNYSSELNVNALELEDSALYLCASSQDSFNYGYTFGSGTRLTVV.

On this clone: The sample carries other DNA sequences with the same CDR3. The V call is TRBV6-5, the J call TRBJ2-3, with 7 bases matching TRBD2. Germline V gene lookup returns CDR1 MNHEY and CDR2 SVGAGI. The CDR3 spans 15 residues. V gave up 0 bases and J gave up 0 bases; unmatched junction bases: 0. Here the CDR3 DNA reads TGTGCCAGCAGTTACTCTAGCGGGAGCACAGATACGCAGTATTTT. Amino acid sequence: CASSYSSGSTDTQYF.